A single sample gave rise to the 31 T cell receptor beta chains below, sequenced in a study of T-cell memory formation after mild COVID-19 (dated by TCRdb to 2020 to 2022). Receptor libraries were prepared by 5' RACE. Instrument used: Illumina NovaSeq 6000. TCRdb handled the public reads itself, with Q25 trimming in fastp and clone calling in MiXCR, and kept productive beta chains. Here each entry gathers all rows of one CDR3 protein and keeps the most common genes and DNA. The sample has about 560,000 distinct CDR3 sequences on record, 15% to 20% of them singletons. About 7.5% of the sample comes from the top ten. Sequencing was performed on PBMCs or a T cell subset sorted from them (not recorded which). These receptors were obtained from an adult woman who had mild COVID-19 (a few samples of this study predate the infection). The sample titles of this study are shuffled in the database, so cell type and time point are left out; the donor was told from shared clones.

The chain joins TRBV21-1 to TRBJ2-4; the table's TRBD1 call for D was not verified on the DNA. TRBV21-1 is given as a pseudogene. This CDR3 contains 14 residues. CDR3 in amino acids: CASSPGTEENIQYF. The CDR3, as DNA: TGTGCCAGCAGCCCGGGGACAGAGGAAAACATTCAGTACTTC.

This chain links TRBV19 with TRBJ1-1, with TRBD1 matching over 7 bases. The J segment lost 10 bases and the V segment lost 3 bases, leaving 8 bases of the junction unmatched. This CDR3 comprises 13 residues. Germline assignment: CDR1 LNHDA and CDR2 SQIVND (reference sequence). The CDR3, as DNA: TGTGCCAGTAGTATCGACAGGGTGGGGGGAGCTTTCTTT. Protein product: CASSIDRVGGAFF.

The gene calls are TRBV7-6 and TRBJ1-2; a possible D gene is TRBD1 (6 bases). The CDR3 is 13 residues long. V lost 8 bases, J lost 6 bases, and 16 bases lay in between. Germline V gives CDR1 SGHVS, CDR2 FNYEAQ. CDR3 residues: CASSAEGVHGYTF. DNA of the CDR3: TGTGCCAGCTCCGCGGAGGGGGTCCATGGCTACACCTTC. The full variable domain, completed using reference TRBV7-6 and TRBJ1-2, is GAGVSQSPRYKVTKRGQDVALRCDPISGHVSLYWYRQALGQGPEFLTYFNYEAQQDKSGLPNDRFSAERPEGSISTLTIQRTEQRDSAMYRCASSAEGVHGYTFGSGTRLTVV.

The sample holds a few counts of this clonotype. This chain connects TRBV29-1 to TRBJ1-1; D is possibly TRBD1 (6 bases). In germline, CDR1 is SQVTM, CDR2 ANQGSEA. V lost 1 base, J lost 7 bases, and 19 bases lay in between. This CDR3 contains 15 residues. In nucleotides, the CDR3 is TGCAGCGTTGAAGCGCGCCGGGGGCGAGGGAGTGAAGCTTTCTTT. The encoded protein is CSVEARRGRGSEAFF. Using reference TRBV29-1 and TRBJ1-1 for the parts outside the CDR3, the full variable domain is SAVISQKPSRDICQRGTSLTIQCQVDSQVTMMFWYRQQPGQSLTLIATANQGSEATYESGFVIDKFPISRPNLTFSTLTVSNMSPEDSSIYLCSVEARRGRGSEAFFGQGTRLTVV.

This clonotype was counted a few times. The chain carries TRBV6-6 and TRBJ2-7, with 8 bases identical to TRBD2. Per the germline V gene, CDR1 is MNHNY and CDR2 is SVGAGI (reference sequence). The CDR3 spans 17 residues. J gave up 7 bases and V 2 bases, and 16 bases lay outside the gene matches. The CDR3 coding sequence is TGTGCCAGCAGTTACGGCACGGGGGGGCGAACGTCCGCTGAGCAGTACTTC. This sequence encodes CASSYGTGGRTSAEQYF.

This sequence joins TRBV19 and TRBJ2-5, with unresolved D. Germline V gene sequence: CDR1 LNHDA, CDR2 SQIVND (reference sequence). The ends were cut back, 6 bases at V and 1 base at J, with 9 bases in the middle. The CDR3 runs to 13 residues. The CDR3 here is CASRGSGQETQYF. The CDR3 DNA is TGTGCCAGTAGGGGCTCAGGCCAAGAGACCCAGTACTTC.

This clonotype was picked up a small number of times. The V call is TRBV29-1, the J call TRBJ2-2; possibly TRBD1 or TRBD2 for D (5 bases each). This CDR3 has 17 residues. V was clipped by 4 bases and J by 4 bases, with 22 bases between them. Germline values: CDR1 SQVTM, CDR2 ANQGSEA. The DNA of the CDR3 is TGCAGCGTTGGGGGGACGAGATGGGGTGGGGTCACCGGGGAGCTGTTTTTT. It yields the protein CSVGGTRWGGVTGELFF.

The chain links TRBV12-3 or TRBV12-4 to TRBJ2-4, with 8 bases aligning to TRBD1. The CDR3 loop spans 17 amino acids. The J segment lost 0 bases and the V segment lost 7 bases, leaving 11 bases of the junction unmatched. For the CDR3, the DNA is TGTGCCAGCACTCCATCGAACAGGGGGATAGCCAAAAACATTCAGTACTTC. It codes for CASTPSNRGIAKNIQYF.

This chain connects TRBV30 to TRBJ2-1; D is ambiguous. The CDR3 covers 11 residues. Trimming shortened V by 3 bases and J by 7 bases, and 7 bases separated the two germline ends. The V gene's germline CDR1 is GTSNPN and CDR2 SVGIG (reference sequence). In DNA, the CDR3 is TGTGCCTGGAGGCACAGTAATGAGCAGTTCTTC. It is translated as CAWRHSNEQFF. Full variable domain (missing parts from reference TRBV30 and TRBJ2-1): SQTIHQWPATLVQPVGSPLSLECTVEGTSNPNLYWYRQAAGRGLQLLFYSVGIGQISSEVPQNLSASRPQDRQFILSSKKLLLSDSGFYLCAWRHSNEQFFGPGTRLTVL.

The genes are TRBV4-3 and TRBJ1-2; 8 bases align to TRBD1. V trimming: 4 bases; J trimming: 4 bases; junction bases outside the gene matches: 11. Germline loops: CDR1 LGHNA, CDR2 YSLEER. This CDR3 is built from 16 residues. In nucleotides, the CDR3 is TGCGCCAGCAGCCGCGACCTCATAACAGGGGGCTATGGCTACACCTTC. Translation gives CASSRDLITGGYGYTF.

Points on this clonotype: The junction departs from the called germline gene at one end, perhaps through a read error. J is TRBJ2-1 and V is TRBV7-9; a possible D gene is TRBD2 (6 bases). Per the germline V gene, CDR1 is SEHNR and CDR2 is FQNEAQ (reference sequence). The CDR3 spans 12 residues. CDR3 residues: CASSLDYHEQFF. The CDR3 DNA reads as TGTGCCAGCAGCCTGGACTACCATGAGCAGTTCTTC.

A few counts support this clonotype. The chain uses TRBV9 and TRBJ2-1; 8 bases agree with TRBD2. This CDR3 comprises 15 residues. Germline V gene sequence: CDR1 SGDLS, CDR2 YYNGEE. Trimming took 4 bases from V and 5 from J; bases not matched to a gene: 8. The CDR3 reads CASSSRLAPHNEQFF. The CDR3 DNA reads as TGTGCCAGCAGCTCCAGACTAGCGCCGCACAATGAGCAGTTCTTC. Complete variable domain (other parts from reference TRBV9 and TRBJ2-1): DSGVTQTPKHLITATGQRVTLRCSPRSGDLSVYWYQQSLDQGLQFLIQYYNGEERAKGNILERFSAQQFPDLHSELNLSSLELGDSALYFCASSSRLAPHNEQFFGPGTRLTVL.

This chain connects TRBV12-3 or TRBV12-4 to TRBJ2-7, with a weak D call TRBD2 (6 bases). V dropped 1 base and J dropped 6 bases, with 13 bases sitting between them. This CDR3 comprises 14 residues. This chain's CDR3 is CASSLGRGGSEQYF. CDR3 nucleotides: TGTGCCAGCAGTTTAGGGAGAGGAGGGAGCGAGCAGTACTTC.

The chain combines TRBV7-9 with TRBJ1-1; 9 bases match TRBD1. V was clipped by 5 bases and J by 2 bases; unmatched bases: 6. The CDR3 length is 15 residues. CDR1 is SEHNR and CDR2 is FQNEAQ in the germline V gene (reference sequence). CDR3 bases: TGTGCCAGCAGCATGCTGACAGGGGGTAACACTGAAGCTTTCTTT. Translation gives CASSMLTGGNTEAFF.

This chain uses TRBV5-1 with TRBJ1-2, with 9 positions matching TRBD1. The trim removed 4 bases at V and 7 bases at J, leaving 5 bases unmatched. The CDR3 covers 13 residues. The germline V gene has CDR1 SGHRS and CDR2 YFSETQ. The CDR3 is CASSEQGAGGYTF. CDR3 nucleotide sequence: TGCGCCAGCAGCGAACAGGGGGCTGGTGGCTACACCTTC.

The chain is built from TRBV4-1 and TRBJ2-1; 8 bases align to TRBD2. CDR1 and CDR2 from the germline V gene are MGHRA and YSYEKL. This CDR3 contains 17 residues. The junction had 14 bases not matched to a gene; V was cut back by 1 base and J by 9 bases. The CDR3 sequence is CASSQGLGTRVTSEQFF. The CDR3 nucleotides read TGCGCCAGCAGCCAAGGTTTGGGGACTAGGGTTACGAGTGAGCAGTTCTTC.

The chain recombines TRBV7-2 with TRBJ2-1; weak D call: TRBD2 (5 bases). The germline CDR1 and CDR2 sequences are SGHTA and FQGNSA. V lost 4 bases and J 15 bases, leaving 16 bases between the germline ends. CDR3 length equals 12 residues. The CDR3 nucleotides are TGTGCCAGCAGCTACCTAGCCGCCGAGGGGTTCTTC. Protein product: CASSYLAAEGFF.

V usage is TRBV12-3 or TRBV12-4 and J usage is TRBJ1-5, with no clear D. V lost 1 base, J lost 2 bases, and 6 bases lay in between. The CDR3 covers 14 residues. Written as DNA, the CDR3 is TGTGCCAGCAGTTTAGGGGAAGGCAATCAGCCCCAGCATTTT. It translates to CASSLGEGNQPQHF.

This clonotype was counted only a few times. The J gene is TRBJ2-5, the V gene TRBV5-8, with D unclear. V was trimmed by 4 bases and J by 2 bases, leaving 12 bases between them. The CDR3 is made up of 14 amino acids. Per germline, CDR1 SGHTS and CDR2 YDEGEE. Here the CDR3 reads CASSVRLKQETQYF. In nucleotides, the CDR3 is TGTGCCAGCAGCGTCCGACTGAAGCAAGAGACCCAGTACTTC.

This clonotype was picked up a small number of times. CDR3 bases: TGTGCCAGCAGCTTAGAGGGACAATCCTACAATGAGCAGTTCTTC. Translation gives CASSLEGQSYNEQFF. This rearrangement joins TRBV11-3 to TRBJ2-1; weak D call: TRBD1 (6 bases). The CDR3 totals 15 residues. Trimming stripped 0 bases from V and 1 base from J, with 7 bases between. Germline CDR1 and CDR2: SGHNT and YENEEA.

The chain joins TRBV5-5 to TRBJ2-2; D may be TRBD2 (6 bases). Trimming removed 1 base at V and 4 bases at J, with 14 bases between. Germline V gene lookup returns CDR1 SGHKS and CDR2 YYEKEE (reference sequence). The length of the CDR3 is 16 residues. The CDR3 reads CASSLMGGMGTGELFF. As DNA, the CDR3 is TGTGCCAGCAGCTTGATGGGGGGTATGGGCACCGGGGAGCTGTTTTTT.

V is TRBV5-5 and J is TRBJ1-4; D is ambiguous. The CDR3 is made up of 15 amino acids. Between the trimmed V and J ends, which lost 0 bases and 0 bases, there was a span of 6 bases. Germline V gives CDR1 SGHKS, CDR2 YYEKEE (reference sequence). The CDR3 region is CASSLGSATNEKLFF. The CDR3 nucleotides read TGTGCCAGCAGCTTGGGGAGTGCAACTAATGAAAAACTGTTTTTT.

This clonotype was counted ten times or more. The chain employs TRBV5-1 and TRBJ1-1; 7 bases line up with TRBD1. The CDR3 sequence is 14 residues long. After removal of 0 bases from V and 4 bases from J, the junction contained 3 bases not matched to a gene. Germline V gene lookup returns CDR1 SGHRS and CDR2 YFSETQ. The CDR3 here is CASSLASGGTEAFF. CDR3 in DNA: TGCGCCAGCAGCTTGGCCTCAGGGGGCACTGAAGCTTTCTTT.

The table lists this clonotype with a few counts. This chain connects TRBV20-1 to TRBJ2-2; 10 positions agree with TRBD1. Germline values: CDR1 DFQATT, CDR2 SNEGSKA (reference sequence). The V and J ends lost 0 bases and 5 bases, in that order; junction bases with no gene match: 6. This CDR3 has 16 residues. In nucleotides, the CDR3 is TGCAGTGCTAGAGATGGGGACAGGGGAGCAACCGGGGAGCTGTTTTTT. This translates into CSARDGDRGATGELFF.

This clonotype has more than one count but fewer than ten. The chain links TRBV12-3 or TRBV12-4 to TRBJ1-2; D is perhaps TRBD1 (5 bases). The CDR3 spans 16 residues. V gave up 5 bases and J gave up 3 bases, with 19 bases separating them. This CDR3 is CASSPSGQGTHYGYTF. Here the CDR3 DNA reads TGTGCCAGCAGTCCCTCCGGGCAGGGCACCCACTATGGCTACACCTTC.

The V and J genes are TRBV6-5 and TRBJ2-5; TRBD2 matches at 11 bases. The CDR3 is 15 amino acids. Germline CDR1 is MNHEY and CDR2 is SVGAGI. J was trimmed by 3 bases and V by 5 bases; bases with no gene match: 5. The CDR3: CASSAPGLAEETQYF. The DNA for the CDR3 is TGTGCCAGCAGTGCCCCGGGACTAGCGGAAGAGACCCAGTACTTC.

The gene calls are TRBV4-3 and TRBJ2-7; possible D gene TRBD2, 6 bases. Germline V lookup: CDR1 LGHNA, CDR2 YSLEER. The V end lost 0 bases, the J end lost 4 bases, and 19 bases lay between the germline ends. The CDR3 contains 17 residues. CDR3 nucleotide sequence: TGCGCCAGCAGCCAAGATCTCGCCGGCGGGAAGGTTTACGAGCAGTACTTC. Amino acid sequence: CASSQDLAGGKVYEQYF.

The V gene is TRBV5-1, the J gene TRBJ2-1; 9 positions agree with TRBD1. This CDR3 contains 16 residues. V was clipped by 4 bases and J by 9 bases; unmatched bases: 14. Germline lookup yields CDR1 SGHRS and CDR2 YFSETQ. CDR3 in amino acids: CASSTGPGQGLGEQFF. The CDR3 nucleotides are TGCGCCAGCAGCACGGGACCGGGACAGGGATTGGGTGAGCAGTTCTTC.

The V call is TRBV15, the J call TRBJ2-1; D assignment may be TRBD1 or TRBD2 (6 bases each). V was cut by 7 bases and J by 3 bases, with 10 bases left in between. Per germline, CDR1 LNHNV and CDR2 YYDKDF (reference sequence). CDR3 length equals 13 residues. The CDR3 reads CATTRDNYNEQFF. The CDR3 DNA is TGTGCCACCACGCGGGACAACTACAATGAGCAGTTCTTC.

This clonotype has only a few counts. V gene TRBV4-3 combines with J gene TRBJ2-3; no reliable D call. The CDR3 runs to 17 residues. In germline, CDR1 is LGHNA, CDR2 YSLEER. The germline V and J ends were trimmed by 0 bases and 3 bases, with 16 bases remaining between them. The CDR3 loop reads CASSQEPTTSETDTQYF. For the CDR3, the DNA is TGCGCCAGCAGCCAAGAACCCACTACCTCGGAGACAGATACGCAGTATTTT.

The J gene is TRBJ2-1, the V gene TRBV3-1; D gene unclear. This CDR3 contains 12 residues. CDR1 and CDR2 (germline): LGHDT, YNNKEL (reference sequence). Between the trimmed V and J ends, which lost 1 base and 10 bases, there was a span of 8 bases. The CDR3 DNA reads TGTGCCAGCAGCCAAGCACGGAACGAGCAGTTCTTC. Translated, it gives CASSQARNEQFF.